This TCR beta chain came from a study of T cells in Graves' hyperthyroidism and ophthalmopathy. Overall study findings and caveats: Blood also carried most thyroid clonotypes expanded above 0.001.

Initially, at the first diagnosis of hyperthyroidism and before any ophthalmopathy symptoms, blood was sampled. The germline V and J ends were trimmed by 3 bases and 7 bases, with 7 bases remaining between them. CDR1 and CDR2 (germline): LGHNT, FRNRAP. The CDR3 has 12 residues. The sample holds many counts of this clonotype. Its matching antigen is unknown. Amplified regions were TCR beta CDR3 sequences from RNA transcripts. First-round RT-PCR with HTBI primers amplified the TCR CDR3 region. TCRdb analysed the multiplex PCR reads with MiXCR anew, one entry per CDR3 protein. The data contain a few hundred thousand distinct CDR3 sequences, approximately 15% of them singletons.

The specimen sequenced was blood. V and J are TRBV12-5 and TRBJ1-5, with D hard to call. This receptor was obtained from a young woman with Graves' hyperthyroidism that later progressed to Graves' ophthalmopathy. CDR3 loop: CASGFSLQPQHF. The DNA for the CDR3 is TGTGCTAGTGGTTTTTCCTTGCAGCCCCAGCATTTT. Variable domain in full (rest from reference TRBV12-5 and TRBJ1-5): DARVTQTPRHKVTEMGQEVTMRCQPILGHNTVFWYRQTMMQGLELLAYFRNRAPLDDSGMPKDRFSAEMPDATLATLKIQPSEPRDSAVYFCASGFSLQPQHFGDGTRLSIL.